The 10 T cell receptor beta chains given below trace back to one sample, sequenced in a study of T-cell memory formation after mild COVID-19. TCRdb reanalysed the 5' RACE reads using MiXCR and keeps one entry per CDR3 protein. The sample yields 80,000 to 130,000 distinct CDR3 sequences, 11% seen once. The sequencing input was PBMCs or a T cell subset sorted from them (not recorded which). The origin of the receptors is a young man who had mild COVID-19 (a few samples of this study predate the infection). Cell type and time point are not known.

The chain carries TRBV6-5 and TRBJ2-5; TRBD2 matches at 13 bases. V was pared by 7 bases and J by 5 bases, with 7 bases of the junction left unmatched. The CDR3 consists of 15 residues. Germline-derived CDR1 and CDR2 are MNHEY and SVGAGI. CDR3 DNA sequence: TGTGCCAGCACTGGGACTAGCGGGGAGGATGAGACCCAGTACTTC. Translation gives CASTGTSGEDETQYF.

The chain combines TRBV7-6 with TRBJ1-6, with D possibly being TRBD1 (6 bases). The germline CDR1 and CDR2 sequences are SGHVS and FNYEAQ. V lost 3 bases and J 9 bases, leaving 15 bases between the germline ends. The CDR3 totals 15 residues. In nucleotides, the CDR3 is TGTGCCAGCAGCTTGGCGGGACACCATGGTTCACCCCTCCACTTT. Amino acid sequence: CASSLAGHHGSPLHF.

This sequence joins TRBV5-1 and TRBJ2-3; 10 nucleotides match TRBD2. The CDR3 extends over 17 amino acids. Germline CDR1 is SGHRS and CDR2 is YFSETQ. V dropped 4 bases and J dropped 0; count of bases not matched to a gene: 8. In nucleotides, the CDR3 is TGCGCCAGCAGCCCCCGGACTAGCGGCCTTAGCACAGATACGCAGTATTTT. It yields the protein CASSPRTSGLSTDTQYF.

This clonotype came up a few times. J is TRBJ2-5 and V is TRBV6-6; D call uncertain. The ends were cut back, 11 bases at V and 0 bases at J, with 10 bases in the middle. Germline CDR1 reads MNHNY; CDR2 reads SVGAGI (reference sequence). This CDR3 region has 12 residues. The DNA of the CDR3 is TGTGCCGGATCCACGTACCAAGAGACCCAGTACTTC. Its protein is CAGSTYQETQYF.

CDR3 bases: TGCGCCAGCAGCGGGGGTCCCGCCACCGGGGAGCTGTTTTTT. Its protein is CASSGGPATGELFF. The chain links TRBV4-1 to TRBJ2-2, with D tentatively TRBD1 or TRBD2 (5 bases each). V lost 5 bases and J lost 4, with 11 bases in between. Germline V gene data show CDR1 as MGHRA and CDR2 as YSYEKL. CDR3 length: 14 amino acids.

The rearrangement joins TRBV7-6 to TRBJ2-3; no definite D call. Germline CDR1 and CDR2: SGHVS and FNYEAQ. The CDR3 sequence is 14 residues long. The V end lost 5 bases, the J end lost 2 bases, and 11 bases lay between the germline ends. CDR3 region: CASSINLYTDTQYF. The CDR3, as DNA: TGTGCCAGCAGCATAAATCTTTACACAGATACGCAGTATTTT.

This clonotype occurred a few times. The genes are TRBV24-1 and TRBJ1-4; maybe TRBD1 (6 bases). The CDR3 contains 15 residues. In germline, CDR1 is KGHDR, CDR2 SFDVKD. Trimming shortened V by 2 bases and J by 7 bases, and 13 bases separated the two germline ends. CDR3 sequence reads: CATSDSGGGAEKLFF. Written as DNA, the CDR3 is TGTGCCACCAGTGATTCCGGTGGGGGGGCTGAAAAACTGTTTTTT.

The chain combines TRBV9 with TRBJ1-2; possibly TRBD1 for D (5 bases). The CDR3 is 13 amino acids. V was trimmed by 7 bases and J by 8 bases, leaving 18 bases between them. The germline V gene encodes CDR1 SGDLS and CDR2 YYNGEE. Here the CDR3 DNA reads TGTGCCAGCGCCCACCCGGGGGAAACGGGCTACACCTTC. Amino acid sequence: CASAHPGETGYTF.

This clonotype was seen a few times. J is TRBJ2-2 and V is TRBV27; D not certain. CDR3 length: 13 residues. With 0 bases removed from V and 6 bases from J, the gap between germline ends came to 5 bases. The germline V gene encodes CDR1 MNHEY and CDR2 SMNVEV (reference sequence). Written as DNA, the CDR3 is TGTGCCAGCAGTTTATCGCAACCCGGGGAGCTGTTTTTT. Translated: CASSLSQPGELFF.

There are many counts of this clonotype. CDR3 nucleotides: TGTGCCAGCAGTCCTGGACTAGCGGGGCCTAGCACAGATACGCAGTATTTT. The encoded protein is CASSPGLAGPSTDTQYF. The V and J genes are TRBV6-5 and TRBJ2-3, with 12 bases identical to TRBD2. The CDR3 contains 17 residues. Germline CDR1 and CDR2: MNHEY and SVGAGI. V shed 5 bases and J 0 bases; nucleotides not matched to a gene: 6.